The clone carrying this TCR beta chain showed up just a few times. Its antigen remains unidentified. The sample holds other DNA sequences that translate to the same CDR3. The data belong to a study of shared clonotypes between healthy human individuals. Whole-study results and caveats: Estimated richness was generally greater in naive than memory subsets.

Assay execution took place at the deep level. As processed by the authors: Junction-only sequences produced by ImmunoSEQ had no quality scores, so filtering differed. Profiled with immunoSEQ multiplex PCR; TCRdb holds only in-frame clones, not every one. V and J calls and clone size come straight from that table; D and trimming were deduced from the DNA. This table has some 2.3 million clones, 85% to 95% appearing once. Sequenced: naive CD4+ T cells from PBMCs. The sample's subset: CD45RA+ positively selected. The TCR was taken from a man aged 18 to 30 in good health. Some clones in this sample may be carry-over from other donors' samples.

CDR3 nucleotide sequence: TGTGCCAGCACAGGGCGTAATCAGCCCCAGCATTTT. Protein sequence: CASTGRNQPQHF. The chain couples TRBV28 to TRBJ1-5; tentative D call: TRBD1 (5 bases). The V and J ends lost 7 bases and 4 bases respectively, with 8 bases between them. Germline V lookup: CDR1 MDHEN, CDR2 SYDVKM. This CDR3 contains 12 residues.